This T cell receptor (beta chain) derives from a study of blood T cell repertoires in COVID-19. Study details: COVID-19 samples from acute and convalescent phases originated in the United States, Italy and Spain. T cells, B-cell-depleted T cells, or PBMCs supplied cDNA or gDNA.

Germline V CDR1 and CDR2: SGHAT, FQNNGV. V lost 5 bases and J lost 4, with 15 bases in between. There are 14 residues in the CDR3. In the original processing: Amplification from reference gene primers served as the basis for estimated nucleated cell counts. Sequenced by immunoSEQ multiplex PCR; TCRdb stores in-frame clones only, minus some. For V, J and clone size, that table is used; D and trimming come from the DNA. The sample includes around 64,000 clones, 82% of them seen just once. This clonotype was obtained from a human donor in a cohort sampled during active COVID-19. The J gene is TRBJ2-7, the V gene TRBV11-2, with D perhaps matching TRBD1 (5 bases). The sample comprised peripheral blood. CDR3 region: CASSPTTAGYEQYF. The CDR3 bases are TGTGCCAGCAGCCCGACGACAGCAGGTTACGAGCAGTACTTC. Using reference TRBV11-2 and TRBJ2-7 for the parts outside the CDR3, the full variable domain is EAGVAQSPRYKIIEKRQSVAFWCNPISGHATLYWYQQILGQGPKLLIQFQNNGVVDDSQLPKDRFSAERLKGVDSTLKIQPAKLEDSAVYLCASSPTTAGYEQYFGPGTRLTVT.